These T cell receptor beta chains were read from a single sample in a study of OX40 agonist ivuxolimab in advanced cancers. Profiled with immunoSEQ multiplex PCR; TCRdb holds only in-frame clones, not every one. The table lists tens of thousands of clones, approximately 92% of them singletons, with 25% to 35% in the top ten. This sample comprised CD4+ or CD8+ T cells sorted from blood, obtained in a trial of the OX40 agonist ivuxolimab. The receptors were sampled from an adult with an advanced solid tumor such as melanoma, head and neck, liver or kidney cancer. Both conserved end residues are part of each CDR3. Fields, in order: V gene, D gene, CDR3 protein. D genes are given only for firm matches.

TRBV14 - CASSPGPGDTQYF
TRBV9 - CASSGGSRGQPQHF
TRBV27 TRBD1 CASSYTGGHTEAFF
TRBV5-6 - CASSSFQTMSLEAFF
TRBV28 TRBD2 CASRETSGPKNTGELFF
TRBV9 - CASSVGRGPHYGYTF
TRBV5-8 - CASSLESWTYNEQFF
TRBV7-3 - CASSLVRGRQLAGELFF
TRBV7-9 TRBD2 CASSLTSSSPYEQYF
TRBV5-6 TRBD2 CASSLGTSANEQFF
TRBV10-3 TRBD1 CATRDRDRNTGELFF
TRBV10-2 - CASSDLPSGANVLTF
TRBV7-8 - CASSFNLAEPLHF
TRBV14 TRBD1 CASSSRTGGRETQYF
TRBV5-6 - CASSWPHTGELFF
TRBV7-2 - CASSIGGAVESEAFF
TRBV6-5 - CASSTITGELFF
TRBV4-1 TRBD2 CASTPGGGRSYNEQFF